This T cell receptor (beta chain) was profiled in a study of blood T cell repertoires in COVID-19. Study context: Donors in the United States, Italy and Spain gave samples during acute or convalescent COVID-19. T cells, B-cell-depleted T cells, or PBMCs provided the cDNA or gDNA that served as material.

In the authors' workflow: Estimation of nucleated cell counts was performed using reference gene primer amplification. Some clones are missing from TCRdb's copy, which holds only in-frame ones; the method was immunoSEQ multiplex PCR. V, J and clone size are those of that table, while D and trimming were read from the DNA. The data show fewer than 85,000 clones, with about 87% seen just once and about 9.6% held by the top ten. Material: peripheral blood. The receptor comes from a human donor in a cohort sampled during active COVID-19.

CDR3 nucleotide sequence: TGTGCCAGCAGTTTATCTACAGGGCTGGGTCAGCCCCAGCATTTT. Its translation is CASSLSTGLGQPQHF. This chain joins TRBV27 and TRBJ1-5; tentatively, D is TRBD1 (6 bases). The germline V gene encodes CDR1 MNHEY and CDR2 SMNVEV (reference sequence). The V gene lost 0 bases and the J gene lost 6 bases, with 12 bases spanning the gap. This CDR3 region has 15 residues.